The 25 T cell receptor beta chains presented below share a single source sample, sequenced in a study of CD8 T cells in Susac syndrome. An amount of RNA that ranged from 0.5 to 1 ug was reverse transcribed with random hexamers. TCRdb itself ran the immunoSEQ multiplex PCR reads through MiXCR, one entry per CDR3 protein. The table has fewer than 150,000 distinct CDR3 sequences, nearly 95% seen once; the top ten hold 0.09% to 0.15%. Sequencing was done on a sample of CD4+ T cells from PBMCs. The receptors originated from a human donor in good health.

J is TRBJ2-7 and V is TRBV7-9; 14 bases agree with TRBD2. Germline CDR1 reads SEHNR; CDR2 reads FQNEAQ (reference sequence). This CDR3 is 17 amino acids long. Losses at the gene ends were 5 bases for V and 0 bases for J; bases not matched to a gene: 6. The DNA of the CDR3 is TGTGCCAGCAGCACCGGGGGGACTAGCGGGAGCTCCTACGAGCAGTACTTC. Translated, it gives CASSTGGTSGSSYEQYF. The variable domain in full, completed from reference TRBV7-9 and TRBJ2-7, reads DTGVSQNPRHKITKRGQNVTFRCDPISEHNRLYWYRQTLGQGPEFLTYFQNEAQLEKSRLLSDRFSAERPKGSFSTLEIQRTEQGDSAMYLCASSTGGTSGSSYEQYFGPGTRLTVT.

The rearrangement uses TRBV20-1 and TRBJ2-7, with TRBD2 matching over 11 bases. V was pared by 3 bases and J by 0 bases, with 7 bases of the junction left unmatched. Germline V gene data show CDR1 as DFQATT and CDR2 as SNEGSKA (reference sequence). The CDR3 is made up of 16 amino acids. DNA for the CDR3: TGCAGTGCTAGCGGGACTAGCGGAGTCCTCTCCTACGAGCAGTACTTC. Translating gives CSASGTSGVLSYEQYF.

The rearrangement links TRBV5-1 to TRBJ2-5; unclear D gene. CDR1 and CDR2 from the germline V gene are SGHRS and YFSETQ. Trimming took off 2 bases at V and 1 base at J, with 9 bases between the two ends. The CDR3 contains 14 residues. CDR3 sequence reads: CASSLEQTQETQYF. The CDR3 nucleotides are TGCGCCAGCAGCTTAGAACAAACCCAAGAGACCCAGTACTTC.

The V call is TRBV18, the J call TRBJ1-2; D is unclear. This CDR3 is built from 13 residues. Trimming pared 3 bases from V and 4 bases from J, leaving 9 bases between. Per the germline V gene, CDR1 is KGHSH and CDR2 is LQKENI. CDR3 DNA sequence: TGTGCCAGCTCACCCTCGCTGATCTATGGCTACACCTTC. Its protein is CASSPSLIYGYTF.

The chain is built from TRBV6-5 and TRBJ1-1, with TRBD1 matching 11 bases. The CDR3 is 15 amino acids. The germline gives CDR1 MNHEY, CDR2 SVGAGI. The V and J ends lost 4 bases and 3 bases, in that order; junction bases with no gene match: 4. The CDR3 protein is CASSSGQGVYTEAFF. The CDR3 DNA is TGTGCCAGCAGTTCGGGACAGGGGGTTTACACTGAAGCTTTCTTT.

The chain joins TRBV29-1 to TRBJ2-7; no definite D call. The germline V gene has CDR1 SQVTM and CDR2 ANQGSEA. V lost 4 bases to trimming and J lost 4 bases, with 11 bases between them. The CDR3 contains 12 residues. CDR3 DNA: TGCAGCGTTGCGTCCGGAACTTACGAGCAGTACTTC. Encoded protein: CSVASGTYEQYF.

The rearrangement links TRBV19 to TRBJ1-5; 7 bases fit TRBD1. After removal of 7 bases from V and 2 bases from J, the junction contained 5 bases not matched to a gene. Germline assignment: CDR1 LNHDA and CDR2 SQIVND (reference sequence). CDR3 length: 14 residues. CDR3 coding DNA: TGTGCCAGTAAATACAGGGGTGGCAATCAGCCCCAGCATTTT. Amino acids: CASKYRGGNQPQHF. Together with reference TRBV19 and TRBJ1-5, the CDR3 gives the full variable domain: DGGITQSPKYLFRKEGQNVTLSCEQNLNHDAMYWYRQDPGQGLRLIYYSQIVNDFQKGDIAEGYSVSREKKESFPLTVTSAQKNPTAFYLCASKYRGGNQPQHFGDGTRLSIL.

The rearrangement uses TRBV28 and TRBJ2-7; TRBD1 might be the D (5 bases). The CDR3 covers 13 residues. V lost 6 bases, J lost 5 bases, and 14 bases lay in between. The germline V gene has CDR1 MDHEN and CDR2 SYDVKM. The CDR3 DNA reads TGTGCCAGCAGGGCGCAGGGTACTCACGAGCAGTACTTC. Its protein product is CASRAQGTHEQYF. Supplemented by reference TRBV28 and TRBJ2-7, the full variable domain reads DVKVTQSSRYLVKRTGEKVFLECVQDMDHENMFWYRQDPGLGLRLIYFSYDVKMKEKGDIPEGYSVSREKKERFSLILESASTNQTSMYLCASRAQGTHEQYFGPGTRLTVT.

This sequence joins TRBV5-1 and TRBJ2-1; 11 bases align to TRBD2. V shed 6 bases, J shed 2 bases, and the junction held 4 bases outside the gene matches. Germline loops: CDR1 SGHRS, CDR2 YFSETQ. The CDR3 sequence is 15 residues long. The CDR3 nucleotides read TGCGCCAGCAAGACTAGCGGGGCCGCCTACAATGAGCAGTTCTTC. Its translation: CASKTSGAAYNEQFF.

This chain uses TRBV12-3 or TRBV12-4 with TRBJ1-1, with 9 bases aligning to TRBD1. V lost 4 bases to trimming and J lost 5 bases; unmatched junction nucleotides: 5. There are 14 residues in the CDR3. CDR3: CASSSQGAGTEAFF. The CDR3 DNA reads TGTGCCAGCAGTTCACAGGGGGCCGGGACTGAAGCTTTCTTT.

The gene calls are TRBV15 and TRBJ2-7; maybe TRBD1 (6 bases). The length of the CDR3 is 16 residues. V was shortened by 6 bases and J by 0 bases, with 18 bases between the two germline ends. Per germline, CDR1 LNHNV and CDR2 YYDKDF (reference sequence). Written as DNA, the CDR3 is TGTGCCACCAGTACGTCCGGGACATATTTCTCCTACGAGCAGTACTTC. Translation gives CATSTSGTYFSYEQYF. Supplemented by reference TRBV15 and TRBJ2-7, the full variable domain reads DAMVIQNPRYQVTQFGKPVTLSCSQTLNHNVMYWYQQKSSQAPKLLFHYYDKDFNNEADTPDNFQSRRPNTSFCFLDIRSPGLGDTAMYLCATSTSGTYFSYEQYFGPGTRLTVT.

The gene calls are TRBV5-1 and TRBJ2-1; the D gene is possibly TRBD2 (5 bases). CDR3 size: 12 residues. The V gene's germline CDR1 is SGHRS and CDR2 YFSETQ. Deletions cut 0 bases from V and 9 bases from J, with 7 bases between. The CDR3 is CASSLEGGEQFF. In DNA form, the CDR3 reads TGCGCCAGCAGCTTGGAAGGAGGTGAGCAGTTCTTC.

The chain combines TRBV6-2 or TRBV6-3 with TRBJ2-7; 7 positions match TRBD2. The J segment lost 0 bases and the V segment lost 6 bases, leaving 2 bases of the junction unmatched. The germline V gene encodes CDR1 MNHEY and CDR2 SVGEGT. CDR3 length: 13 residues. The CDR3 nucleotides read TGTGCCAGCAGAAGCGGGAACTCCTACGAGCAGTACTTC. This codes for CASRSGNSYEQYF.

This clonotype has only one observation. This chain's CDR3 is CASSQGSLAITDTQYF. The CDR3 nucleotides read TGCGCCAGCAGCCAAGGATCTCTAGCGATCACAGATACGCAGTATTTT. J is TRBJ2-3 and V is TRBV4-1; D possibly corresponds to TRBD2 (6 bases). CDR3 length: 16 residues. V was shortened by 1 base and J by 2 bases, with 13 bases between the two germline ends. CDR1 is MGHRA and CDR2 is YSYEKL in the germline V gene.

The chain has TRBV5-1 and TRBJ2-1; 11 nucleotides align to TRBD2. Germline CDR1 is SGHRS and CDR2 is YFSETQ. The CDR3 is made up of 14 amino acids. V was clipped by 2 bases and J by 8 bases; unmatched bases: 3. CDR3 in DNA: TGCGCCAGCAGCTTCGTACTAGCGGGAGATGAGCAGTTCTTC. Translated, it gives CASSFVLAGDEQFF. Complete variable domain (other parts from reference TRBV5-1 and TRBJ2-1): KAGVTQTPRYLIKTRGQQVTLSCSPISGHRSVSWYQQTPGQGLQFLFEYFSETQRNKGNFPGRFSGRQFSNSRSEMNVSTLELGDSALYLCASSFVLAGDEQFFGPGTRLTVL.

The V and J genes are TRBV9 and TRBJ2-7; 9 nucleotides line up with TRBD1. The CDR3 is 15 residues long. Germline CDR1 reads SGDLS; CDR2 reads YYNGEE. Trimming at V came to 3 bases and at J to 7 bases, leaving 11 bases not matched to a gene. CDR3 sequence (DNA): TGTGCCAGCAGCGGCGGACAGGGGCCGGGATGGGAGCAGTACTTC. Protein product: CASSGGQGPGWEQYF.

V and J are TRBV5-1 and TRBJ2-3; D unclear. This CDR3 spans 16 amino acids. Trimming left V 0 bases short and J 0 bases short, with 11 bases between. CDR1 SGHRS and CDR2 YFSETQ come from the germline V gene. The CDR3 DNA is TGCGCCAGCAGCTTGGTGGGCAGCCCTAGCACAGATACGCAGTATTTT. The encoded protein is CASSLVGSPSTDTQYF.

V is TRBV7-9 and J is TRBJ1-4; D unclear. Deletions cut 8 bases from V and 0 bases from J, with 13 bases between. This CDR3 contains 15 residues. In germline, CDR1 is SEHNR, CDR2 FQNEAQ (reference sequence). This CDR3 reads CASGFGQTTNEKLFF. CDR3 coding DNA: TGTGCCAGCGGTTTTGGGCAAACAACTAATGAAAAACTGTTTTTT.

Worth noting for this clonotype: A read error may produce the germline difference seen at one junction end. This chain connects TRBV29-1 to TRBJ2-5, with 7 bases that match TRBD2. In germline, CDR1 is SQVTM, CDR2 ANQGSEA. The length of the CDR3 is 12 residues. DNA of the CDR3: TGCAGCGTAGCGGGATGGCAAGAGGCCCAGTACTTC. Translated, it gives CSVAGWQEAQYF.

V gene TRBV7-2 combines with J gene TRBJ2-6; D gene unclear. V lost 5 bases and J lost 0, with 8 bases in between. The CDR3 extends over 15 amino acids. In germline, CDR1 is SGHTA, CDR2 FQGNSA. CDR3 DNA: TGTGCCAGCAGCGGCCGGGCCTCTGGGGCCAACGTCCTGACTTTC. It specifies CASSGRASGANVLTF. Filled out from reference TRBV7-2 and TRBJ2-6, the complete variable domain reads GAGVSQSPSNKVTEKGKDVELRCDPISGHTALYWYRQSLGQGLEFLIYFQGNSAPDKSGLPSDRFSAERTGGSVSTLTIQRTQQEDSAVYLCASSGRASGANVLTFGAGSRLTVL.

This rearrangement joins TRBV5-1 to TRBJ2-7; TRBD1 or TRBD2 may be the D gene (5 bases each). Germline-derived CDR1 and CDR2 are SGHRS and YFSETQ. CDR3 length equals 15 residues. V gave up 0 bases and J gave up 6 bases, with 16 bases separating them. The CDR3 DNA sequence: TGCGCCAGCAGCTTGGTATTAAGAGGGACCGGCGAGCAGTACTTC. Translated, it gives CASSLVLRGTGEQYF.

J is TRBJ1-1 and V is TRBV9; a possible D gene is TRBD1 (6 bases). Germline V gene sequence: CDR1 SGDLS, CDR2 YYNGEE. The CDR3 consists of 15 residues. The V and J ends lost 2 bases and 1 base respectively, with 12 bases between them. This CDR3 reads CASSVLTGGNTEAFF. The CDR3 DNA sequence: TGTGCCAGCAGCGTCTTGACAGGCGGGAACACTGAAGCTTTCTTT.

The V call is TRBV19, the J call TRBJ2-2; 8 positions agree with TRBD1. CDR1 and CDR2 (germline): LNHDA, SQIVND (reference sequence). Germline trimming cut 3 bases from V and 5 bases from J; bases unmatched to any gene: 17. This CDR3 spans 19 amino acids. CDR3 loop: CASSIRGRGRGSGTGELFF. The CDR3 DNA reads TGTGCCAGTAGTATTCGAGGCAGGGGGCGCGGAAGCGGGACCGGGGAGCTGTTTTTT. The full variable domain, rest sourced from reference TRBV19 and TRBJ2-2, is DGGITQSPKYLFRKEGQNVTLSCEQNLNHDAMYWYRQDPGQGLRLIYYSQIVNDFQKGDIAEGYSVSREKKESFPLTVTSAQKNPTAFYLCASSIRGRGRGSGTGELFFGEGSRLTVL.

The chain links TRBV4-2 to TRBJ2-3; D unresolved. This CDR3 region has 14 residues. Trimming pared 6 bases from V and 4 bases from J, leaving 14 bases between. Germline V gene lookup returns CDR1 LGHNA and CDR2 YNFKEQ. The CDR3 coding sequence is TGTGCCAGCAGTACCAGACGATTCTCAGATACGCAGTATTTT. Its protein is CASSTRRFSDTQYF.

This chain connects TRBV6-6 to TRBJ1-1; D perhaps matches TRBD1 (5 bases). Trimming removed 0 bases from V and 4 bases from J, with 12 bases in between. Germline V gene sequence: CDR1 MNHNY, CDR2 SVGAGI (reference sequence). CDR3 length: 15 residues. CDR3 region: CASSYSGAQGTEAFF. As DNA, the CDR3 is TGTGCCAGCAGTTACTCGGGTGCTCAGGGCACTGAAGCTTTCTTT.